This T cell receptor (beta chain) was found in a study of blood T cell repertoires in COVID-19. This CDR3 is built from 14 residues. The germline CDR1 and CDR2 sequences are SGDLS and YYNGEE. The ends lost 3 bases at V and 2 bases at J; junction bases unmatched: 3. In the authors' methods: Amplified reference gene primers provided the basis for estimating nucleated cell counts. TCRdb keeps only in-frame clones here, not all; method: immunoSEQ multiplex PCR. The V and J calls and clone size were taken over from that table, and D and trimming were inferred from the DNA. The data hold hundreds of thousands of clones, with more than 70% observed a single time.

This receptor was obtained from a woman in her 30s with COVID-19, enrolled during active disease. Specimen: peripheral blood. V usage is TRBV9 and J usage is TRBJ1-2; 8 positions match TRBD1. The CDR3 sequence is CASSAGQDNYGYTF. CDR3 nucleotides: TGTGCCAGCAGCGCGGGACAGGACAACTATGGCTACACCTTC.